What follows describes a single T cell receptor beta chain. Its antigen remains unidentified. This record comes from a study of PD-1 blockade in classical Hodgkin lymphoma. Across the whole study: Patients got intravenous nivolumab 3 mg/kg every 2 weeks. Study observations and caveats: What caused the repertoire differences, perhaps disease activity or prior therapy, remains undefined. Exclusion applied to patients who initiated nivolumab less than 1 year following ASCT. Baseline diversity in complete responders resembled that of newly diagnosed patients.

This CDR3 contains 15 residues. Germline V gene sequence: CDR1 SNHLY, CDR2 FYNNEI. The junction had 8 bases not matched to a gene; V was cut back by 7 bases and J by 5 bases. TCRdb keeps only in-frame clones here, not all; method: immunoSEQ multiplex PCR. The table shows about 64,000 clones, with 91% occurring only once. Noted time point: cycle 4 day 1 (C4D1), after five to seven weeks of nivolumab. Relapses following autologous stem cell transplantation were seen in all patients, with brentuximab vedotin exposure varying. The sequences come from peripheral blood mononuclear cells (PBMCs), collected before the fourth cycle of nivolumab. The rearrangement uses TRBV2 and TRBJ2-5, with 12 bases identical to TRBD2. This receptor was identified in a human donor with classical Hodgkin lymphoma. The CDR3 nucleotides read TGTGCCAGCACCAGACTAGCGGGGGTTGGGGAGACCCAGTACTTC. This encodes CASTRLAGVGETQYF. Using reference TRBV2 and TRBJ2-5 for the parts outside the CDR3, the full variable domain is EPEVTQTPSHQVTQMGQEVILRCVPISNHLYFYWYRQILGQKVEFLVSFYNNEISEKSEIFDDQFSVERPDGSNFTLKIRSTKLEDSAMYFCASTRLAGVGETQYFGPGTRLLVL.